This note documents a single T cell receptor (beta chain) sequence. Its specificity is not known. The libraries of TRB cDNA were constructed through 5' RACE using UMI labels. No DNA is given; TCRdb re-called the 5' RACE reads and lists each CDR3 protein once. The sample shows 50,000 to 75,000 distinct CDR3 sequences, and 4.3% sits with its ten largest clones. The sample is drawn from a study of CXCR3-negative and CXCR3-positive naive CD8 T cells. Study context: Libraries each contributed about 1.5 +/- 0.3 million TRB reads, for around 150 million in total. Findings and limits, study-wide: The TRBV-TRBJ usage of naive CXCR3-negative and CXCR3-positive cells was similar, but that of memory cells differed. With CXCR3 expression partially decreased after cryopreservation, most assays relied on fresh PBMCs.

Specimen: naive CXCR3- CD8+ T cells from blood. The subset denotes: CD45RO-CCR7+CD27+CD95- naive CD8+ T cells lacking CXCR3 (TNR3-). The receptor was isolated from a human donor in good health. Some clones in this sample may be carry-over from other donors' samples.

CDR3 loop: CASSPLTGSNSYEQYF. The chain joins TRBV27 to TRBJ2-7; there is no DNA to check the TCRdb D call of TRBD1. Germline loops: CDR1 MNHEY, CDR2 SMNVEV (reference sequence). The CDR3 totals 16 residues.